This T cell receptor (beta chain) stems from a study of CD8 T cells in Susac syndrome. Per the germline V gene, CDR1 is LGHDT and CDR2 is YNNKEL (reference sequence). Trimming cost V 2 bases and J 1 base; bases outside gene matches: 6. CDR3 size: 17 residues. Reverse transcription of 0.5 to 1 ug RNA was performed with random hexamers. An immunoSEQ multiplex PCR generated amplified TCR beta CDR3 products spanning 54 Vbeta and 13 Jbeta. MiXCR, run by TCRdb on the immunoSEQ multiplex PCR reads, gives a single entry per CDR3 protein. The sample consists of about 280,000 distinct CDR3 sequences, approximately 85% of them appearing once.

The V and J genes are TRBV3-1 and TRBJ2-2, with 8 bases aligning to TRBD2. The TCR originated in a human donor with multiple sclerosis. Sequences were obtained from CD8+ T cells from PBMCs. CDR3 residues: CASSQFSLAGNTGELFF. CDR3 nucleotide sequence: TGTGCCAGCAGCCAATTCTCGCTAGCGGGGAACACCGGGGAGCTGTTTTTT.